Listed below are T cell receptor beta chains from one sample, sequenced in a study of blood T cells in healthy people across ages. TCRdb processed the 5' RACE reads anew with MiXCR; each CDR3 protein has one entry. The sample lists hundreds of thousands of distinct CDR3 sequences, approximately 25% occurring once. These data are also associated with another study on T cells of mothers and their children.

Source material: blood. Every receptor here comes from a boy aged 5-17 years in good health. The CDR3 runs from the conserved cysteine through the conserved F or W. D genes are given only for firm matches. The size of a clone is reported for some rows only, either as once, few or many, or as a class for expanded clones.

cdr3_nt cdr3_aa j_call d_call clone_size v_call
TGTGCCAGCAGCGCTTCTAGCGGGGGAGACCAAGAGACCCAGTACTTC CASSASSGGDQETQYF TRBJ2-5 TRBD2 - TRBV25-1
TGTGCCATCAATAGCGGGAGTTCCTACGAGCAGTACTTC CAINSGSSYEQYF TRBJ2-7 TRBD2 - TRBV10-3
TGTGCCAGCAGCCTCGGACTAGCGGGGGGGCACCAAGAGACCCAGTACTTC CASSLGLAGGHQETQYF TRBJ2-5 TRBD2 - TRBV3-1
TGCGCCAGCAGCTTCTACCTAGCGGGAGGGGTGACCCAGTACTTC CASSFYLAGGVTQYF TRBJ2-5 TRBD2 - TRBV5-1
TGTGCCATCAAAGGGACTCCCCTTAACACCGGGGAGCTGTTTTTT CAIKGTPLNTGELFF TRBJ2-2 - - TRBV10-3
TGCGCCAGCAGCCGGAGCGGGGATGAAGCTTTCTTT CASSRSGDEAFF TRBJ1-1 - - TRBV4-1
TGTGCCACCAGTGATGCCGCAGGTGAGGCCAAAAACATTCAGTACTTC CATSDAAGEAKNIQYF TRBJ2-4 - - TRBV24-1
TGCGCCAGCAGCTTGGCGACAGGGGGCGGTGAGACCCAGTACTTC CASSLATGGGETQYF TRBJ2-5 TRBD1 few TRBV5-1
TGTGCCAGCAGCCCCCTGCGGGAGGGAAACGAGCAGTACTTC CASSPLREGNEQYF TRBJ2-7 TRBD2 few TRBV11-2
TGTGCCAGCAGTCCCACCAATCAGCCCCAGCATTTT CASSPTNQPQHF TRBJ1-5 - few TRBV27
TGCAGTGCCCATGACAGGGAATTTTACACTGAAGCTTTCTTT CSAHDREFYTEAFF TRBJ1-1 TRBD1 few TRBV20-1
TGTGCCAGCAGCGTACGGGACGGGATCTCCTACGAGCAGTACTTC CASSVRDGISYEQYF TRBJ2-7 - - TRBV11-2
TGTGCCAGCGGGCGGGAGGCTTACAATGGGCAGTTCTTC CASGREAYNGQFF TRBJ2-1 TRBD2 few TRBV11-2
TGTGCCAGCAGCAAGACTAGCGGGGGGAGAAGTGAGCAGTTCTTC CASSKTSGGRSEQFF TRBJ2-1 TRBD2 few TRBV6-5
TGCGCCAGCAGCTCGACAGGGTTGGGTGAGCAGTTCTTC CASSSTGLGEQFF TRBJ2-1 TRBD1 - TRBV5-1
TGCGCCACCACCGGGACGGAAGACAATGAGCAGTTCTTC CATTGTEDNEQFF TRBJ2-1 - few TRBV4-1
TGCAGTGCTAGGGTATCTAGGGCGATCCAGTACTTC CSARVSRAIQYF TRBJ2-5 - - TRBV20-1
TGCGCCAGCAGCTTGTTCGGGACAGCCGATACAGATACGCAGTATTTT CASSLFGTADTDTQYF TRBJ2-3 TRBD1 - TRBV5-1
TGTGCCAGCAGTTTAAGTCAGGATAAGCGCTACACCTTC CASSLSQDKRYTF TRBJ1-2 - - TRBV28
TGTGCCAGCAGGGCGACTAGCGGGAGTGGAGAGACCCAGTACTTC CASRATSGSGETQYF TRBJ2-5 TRBD2 - TRBV3-1
TGTGCCAGCAGGGGCACGGGACAGTCAAGAGAGGCCCAGTACTTC CASRGTGQSREAQYF TRBJ2-5 TRBD1 - TRBV12-3/TRBV12-4
TGTGCCAGCCGACTAGCGGGGGTTGAGACCCAGTACTTC CASRLAGVETQYF TRBJ2-5 TRBD2 many TRBV6-5